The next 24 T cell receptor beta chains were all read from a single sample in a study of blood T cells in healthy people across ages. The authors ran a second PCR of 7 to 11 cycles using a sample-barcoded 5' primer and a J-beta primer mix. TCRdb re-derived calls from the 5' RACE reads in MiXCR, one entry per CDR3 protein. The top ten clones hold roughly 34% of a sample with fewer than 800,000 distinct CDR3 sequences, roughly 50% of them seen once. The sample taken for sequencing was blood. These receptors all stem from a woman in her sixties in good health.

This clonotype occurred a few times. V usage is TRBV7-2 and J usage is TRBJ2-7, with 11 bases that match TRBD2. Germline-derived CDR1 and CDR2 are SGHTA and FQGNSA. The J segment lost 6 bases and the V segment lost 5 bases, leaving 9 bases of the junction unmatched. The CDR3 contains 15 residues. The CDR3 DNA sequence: TGTGCCAGCAGCCAAGAGTTAGCGGGAGGGCGCGAGCAGTACTTC. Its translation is CASSQELAGGREQYF.

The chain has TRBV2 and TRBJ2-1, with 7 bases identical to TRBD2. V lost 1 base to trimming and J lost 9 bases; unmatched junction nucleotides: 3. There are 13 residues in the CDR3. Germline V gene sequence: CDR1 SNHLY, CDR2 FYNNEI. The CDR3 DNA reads TGTGCCAGCAGTGAAGAAAGGGAGGGTGAGCAGTTCTTC. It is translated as CASSEEREGEQFF.

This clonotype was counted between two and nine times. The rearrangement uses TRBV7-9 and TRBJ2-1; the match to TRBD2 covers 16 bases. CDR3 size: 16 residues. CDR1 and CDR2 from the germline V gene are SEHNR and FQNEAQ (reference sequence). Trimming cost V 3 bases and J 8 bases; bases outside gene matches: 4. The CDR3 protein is CASSLTGTSGRDEQFF. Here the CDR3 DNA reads TGTGCCAGCAGCTTGACTGGGACTAGCGGGAGGGATGAGCAGTTCTTC. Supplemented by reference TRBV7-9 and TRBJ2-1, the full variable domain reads DTGVSQNPRHKITKRGQNVTFRCDPISEHNRLYWYRQTLGQGPEFLTYFQNEAQLEKSRLLSDRFSAERPKGSFSTLEIQRTEQGDSAMYLCASSLTGTSGRDEQFFGPGTRLTVL.

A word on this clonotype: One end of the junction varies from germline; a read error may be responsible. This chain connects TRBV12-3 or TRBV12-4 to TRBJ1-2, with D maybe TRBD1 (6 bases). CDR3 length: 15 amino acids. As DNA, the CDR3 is TGTGCCAACAGTCCCACGGGCAGGGGTGTCCATGGCTACACCTTC. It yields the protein CANSPTGRGVHGYTF.

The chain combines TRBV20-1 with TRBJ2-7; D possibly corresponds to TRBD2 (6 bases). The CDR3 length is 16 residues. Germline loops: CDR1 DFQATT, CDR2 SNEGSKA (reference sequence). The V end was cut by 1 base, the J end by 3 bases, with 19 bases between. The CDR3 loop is CSARGRGTLNHYEQYF. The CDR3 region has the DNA TGCAGTGCTAGAGGACGCGGGACTCTGAATCACTACGAGCAGTACTTC.

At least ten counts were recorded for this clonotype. The chain's CDR3 is CASSVNRGAGETQYF. In DNA form, the CDR3 reads TGTGCCAGCAGCGTGAACAGGGGAGCGGGAGAGACCCAGTACTTC. The chain joins TRBV9 to TRBJ2-5, with a possible D match to TRBD1 (7 bases). The V and J ends lost 2 bases and 4 bases respectively, with 15 bases between them. Germline CDR1 SGDLS, CDR2 YYNGEE. The length of the CDR3 is 15 residues.

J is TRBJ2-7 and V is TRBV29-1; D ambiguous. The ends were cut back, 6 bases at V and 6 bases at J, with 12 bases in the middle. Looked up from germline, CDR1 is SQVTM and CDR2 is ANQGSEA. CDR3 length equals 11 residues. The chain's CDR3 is CSVRRQFEQYF. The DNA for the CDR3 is TGCAGCGTGCGACGGCAGTTCGAGCAGTACTTC.

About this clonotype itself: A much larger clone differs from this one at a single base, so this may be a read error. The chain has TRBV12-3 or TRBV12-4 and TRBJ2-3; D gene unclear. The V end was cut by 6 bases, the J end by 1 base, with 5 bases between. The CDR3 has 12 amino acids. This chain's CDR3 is CASRSRTDTQYF. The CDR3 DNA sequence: TGTGCCAGCAGATCCCGCACAGATACGCAGTATTTT.

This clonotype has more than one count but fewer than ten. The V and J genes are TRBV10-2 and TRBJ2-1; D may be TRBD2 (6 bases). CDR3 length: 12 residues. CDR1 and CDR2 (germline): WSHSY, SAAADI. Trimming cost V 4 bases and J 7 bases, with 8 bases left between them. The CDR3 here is CASSGLANEQFF. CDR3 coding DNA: TGCGCCAGCAGTGGTCTAGCGAATGAGCAGTTCTTC.

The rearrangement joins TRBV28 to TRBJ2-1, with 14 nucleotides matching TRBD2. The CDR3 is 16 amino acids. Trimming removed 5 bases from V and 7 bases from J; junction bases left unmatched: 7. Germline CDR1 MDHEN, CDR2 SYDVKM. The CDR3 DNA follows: TGTGCCAGCAGTCTTGGGACTAGCGGGAGTTTAAATGAGCAGTTCTTC. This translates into CASSLGTSGSLNEQFF.

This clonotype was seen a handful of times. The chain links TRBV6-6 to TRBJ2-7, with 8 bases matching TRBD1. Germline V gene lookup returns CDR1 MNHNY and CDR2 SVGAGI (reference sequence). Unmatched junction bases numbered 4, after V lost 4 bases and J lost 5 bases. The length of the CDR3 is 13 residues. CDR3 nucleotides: TGTGCCAGCAGTTCCACACAGGGGGACGAGCAGTACTTC. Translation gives CASSSTQGDEQYF.

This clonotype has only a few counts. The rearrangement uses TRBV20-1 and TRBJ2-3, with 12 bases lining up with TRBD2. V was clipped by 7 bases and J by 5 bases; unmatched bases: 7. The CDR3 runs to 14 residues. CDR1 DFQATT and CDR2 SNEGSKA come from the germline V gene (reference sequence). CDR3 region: CSESTSGSGDTQYF. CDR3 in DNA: TGCAGTGAGTCGACTAGCGGGAGTGGAGATACGCAGTATTTT.

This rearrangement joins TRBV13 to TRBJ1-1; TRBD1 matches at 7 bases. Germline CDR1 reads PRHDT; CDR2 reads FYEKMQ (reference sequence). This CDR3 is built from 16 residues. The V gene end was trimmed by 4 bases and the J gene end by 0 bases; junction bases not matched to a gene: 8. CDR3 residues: CASSSRDRPLNTEAFF. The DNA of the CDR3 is TGTGCCAGCAGCTCAAGGGACAGACCGTTGAACACTGAAGCTTTCTTT.

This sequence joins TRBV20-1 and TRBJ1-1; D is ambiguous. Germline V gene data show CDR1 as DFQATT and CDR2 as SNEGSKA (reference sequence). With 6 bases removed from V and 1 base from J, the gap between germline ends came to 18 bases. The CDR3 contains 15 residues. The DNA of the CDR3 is TGCAGTGCCCCACGCGTCCAAAGCTGGAACACTGAAGCTTTCTTT. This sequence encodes CSAPRVQSWNTEAFF.

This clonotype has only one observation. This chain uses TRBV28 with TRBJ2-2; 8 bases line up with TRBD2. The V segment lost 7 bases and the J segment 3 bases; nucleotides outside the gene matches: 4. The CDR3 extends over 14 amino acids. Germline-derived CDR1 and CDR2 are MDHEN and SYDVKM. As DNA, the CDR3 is TGTGCCAGCAAATCCGGGAGGGACACCGGGGAGCTGTTTTTT. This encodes CASKSGRDTGELFF.

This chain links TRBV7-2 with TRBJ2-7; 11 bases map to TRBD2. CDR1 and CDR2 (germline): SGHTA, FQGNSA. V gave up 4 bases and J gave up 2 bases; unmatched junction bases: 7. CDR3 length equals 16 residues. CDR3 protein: CASSSPGTSGAYEQYF. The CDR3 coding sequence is TGTGCCAGCAGCTCCCCCGGGACTAGCGGAGCCTACGAGCAGTACTTC.

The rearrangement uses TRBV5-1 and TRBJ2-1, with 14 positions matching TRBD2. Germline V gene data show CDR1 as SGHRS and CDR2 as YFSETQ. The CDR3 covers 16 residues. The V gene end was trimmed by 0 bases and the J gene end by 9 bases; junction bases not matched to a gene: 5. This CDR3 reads CASSLEGTSGSGEQFF. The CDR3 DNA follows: TGCGCCAGCAGCTTGGAGGGGACTAGCGGGAGTGGTGAGCAGTTCTTC.

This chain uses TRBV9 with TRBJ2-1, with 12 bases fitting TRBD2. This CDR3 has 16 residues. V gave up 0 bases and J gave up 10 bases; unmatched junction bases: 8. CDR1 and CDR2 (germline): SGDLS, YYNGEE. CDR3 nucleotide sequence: TGTGCCAGCAGCGTAGATGGGACTAGCGGGTACTACGAGCAGTTCTTC. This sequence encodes CASSVDGTSGYYEQFF.

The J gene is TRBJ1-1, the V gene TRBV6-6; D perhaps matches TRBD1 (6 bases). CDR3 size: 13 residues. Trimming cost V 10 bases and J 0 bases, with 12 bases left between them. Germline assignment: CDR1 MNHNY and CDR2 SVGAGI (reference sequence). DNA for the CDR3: TGTGCCACCGGGGGCCTTCTGAACACTGAAGCTTTCTTT. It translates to CATGGLLNTEAFF.

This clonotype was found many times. This CDR3 reads CASSLVQMLNSPLHF. The CDR3 nucleotides read TGTGCCAGCAGCTTAGTACAGATGCTTAATTCACCCCTCCACTTT. The chain recombines TRBV7-9 with TRBJ1-6; D is uncertain. The ends were cut back, 1 base at V and 6 bases at J, with 10 bases in the middle. In germline, CDR1 is SEHNR, CDR2 FQNEAQ (reference sequence). This CDR3 contains 15 residues.

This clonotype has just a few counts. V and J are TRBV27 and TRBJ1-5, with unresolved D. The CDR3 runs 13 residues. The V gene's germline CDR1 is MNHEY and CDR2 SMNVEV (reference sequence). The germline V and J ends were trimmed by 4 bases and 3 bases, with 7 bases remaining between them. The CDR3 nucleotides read TGTGCCAGCAGTTACCAGCACAATCAGCCCCAGCATTTT. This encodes CASSYQHNQPQHF.

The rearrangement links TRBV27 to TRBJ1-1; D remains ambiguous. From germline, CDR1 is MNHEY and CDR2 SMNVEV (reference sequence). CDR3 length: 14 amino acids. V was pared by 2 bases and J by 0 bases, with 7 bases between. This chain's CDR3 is CASSLREMNTEAFF. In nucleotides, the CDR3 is TGTGCCAGCAGTTTAAGGGAGATGAACACTGAAGCTTTCTTT.

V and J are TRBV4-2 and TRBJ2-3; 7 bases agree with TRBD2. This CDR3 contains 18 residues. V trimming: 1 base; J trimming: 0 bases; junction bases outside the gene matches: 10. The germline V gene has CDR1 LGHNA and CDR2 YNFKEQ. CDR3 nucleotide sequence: TGTGCCAGCAGCCAAGGTATTAGCGGGCTCGCTAGCACAGATACGCAGTATTTT. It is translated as CASSQGISGLASTDTQYF.

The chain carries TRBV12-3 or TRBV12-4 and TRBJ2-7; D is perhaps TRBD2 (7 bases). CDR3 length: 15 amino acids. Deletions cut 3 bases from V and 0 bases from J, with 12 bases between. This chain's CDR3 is CASSLGGGASYEQYF. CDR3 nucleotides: TGTGCCAGCAGTTTGGGGGGGGGGGCCTCCTACGAGCAGTACTTC.